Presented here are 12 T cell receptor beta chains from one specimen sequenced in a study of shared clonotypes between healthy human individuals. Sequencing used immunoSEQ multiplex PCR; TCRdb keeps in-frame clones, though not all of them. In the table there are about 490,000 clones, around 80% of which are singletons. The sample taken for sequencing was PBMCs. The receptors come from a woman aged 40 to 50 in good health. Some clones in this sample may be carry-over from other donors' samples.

CDR3 region: CASSRGREPYNEQFF. The CDR3 DNA follows: TGCGCCAGCAGCCGGGGGCGGGAGCCCTACAATGAGCAGTTCTTC. The rearrangement joins TRBV5-1 to TRBJ2-1; perhaps TRBD2 as D (7 bases). The CDR3 covers 15 residues. Trimming pared 4 bases from V and 2 bases from J, leaving 13 bases between. CDR1 is SGHRS and CDR2 is YFSETQ in the germline V gene. Full variable domain (remainder filled in from reference TRBV5-1 and TRBJ2-1): KAGVTQTPRYLIKTRGQQVTLSCSPISGHRSVSWYQQTPGQGLQFLFEYFSETQRNKGNFPGRFSGRQFSNSRSEMNVSTLELGDSALYLCASSRGREPYNEQFFGPGTRLTVL.

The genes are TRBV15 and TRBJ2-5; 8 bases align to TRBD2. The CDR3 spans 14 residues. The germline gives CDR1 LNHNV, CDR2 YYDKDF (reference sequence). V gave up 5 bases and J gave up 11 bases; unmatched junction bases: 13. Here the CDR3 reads CATSQPAGGDKQYF. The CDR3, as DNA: TGTGCCACCAGCCAACCCGCGGGGGGCGACAAGCAGTACTTC.

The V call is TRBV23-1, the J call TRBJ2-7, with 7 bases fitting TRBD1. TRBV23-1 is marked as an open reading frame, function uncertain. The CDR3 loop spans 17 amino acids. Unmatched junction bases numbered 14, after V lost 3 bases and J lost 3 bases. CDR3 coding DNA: TGCGCCAGCAGTCACCGGGACAGTTACCCAAGCCACTACGAGCAGTACTTC. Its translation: CASSHRDSYPSHYEQYF.

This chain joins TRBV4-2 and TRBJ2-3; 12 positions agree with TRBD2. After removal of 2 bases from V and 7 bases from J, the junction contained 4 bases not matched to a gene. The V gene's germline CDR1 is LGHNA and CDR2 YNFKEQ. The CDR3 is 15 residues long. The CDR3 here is CASSQRLAGEYTQYF. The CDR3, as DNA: TGTGCCAGCAGCCAACGACTAGCGGGAGAGTATACGCAGTATTTT.

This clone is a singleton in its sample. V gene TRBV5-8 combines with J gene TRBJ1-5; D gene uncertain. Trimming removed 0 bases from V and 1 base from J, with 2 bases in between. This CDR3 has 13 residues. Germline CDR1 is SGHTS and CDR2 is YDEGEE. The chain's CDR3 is CASSLGSNQPQHF. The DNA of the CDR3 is TGTGCCAGCAGCTTGGGGAGCAATCAGCCCCAGCATTTT.

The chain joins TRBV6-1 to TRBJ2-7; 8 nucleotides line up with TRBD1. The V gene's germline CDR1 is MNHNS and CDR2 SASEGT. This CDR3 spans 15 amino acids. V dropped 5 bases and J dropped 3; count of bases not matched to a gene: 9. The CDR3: CASSLDGTGFYEQYF. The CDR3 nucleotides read TGTGCCAGCAGTTTAGACGGGACAGGATTCTACGAGCAGTACTTC.

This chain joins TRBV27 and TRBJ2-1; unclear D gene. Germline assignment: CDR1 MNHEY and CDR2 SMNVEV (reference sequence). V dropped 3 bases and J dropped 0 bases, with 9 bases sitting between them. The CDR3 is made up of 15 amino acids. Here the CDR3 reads CASSFFPTSYNEQFF. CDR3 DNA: TGTGCCAGCAGTTTTTTTCCTACCTCCTACAATGAGCAGTTCTTC.

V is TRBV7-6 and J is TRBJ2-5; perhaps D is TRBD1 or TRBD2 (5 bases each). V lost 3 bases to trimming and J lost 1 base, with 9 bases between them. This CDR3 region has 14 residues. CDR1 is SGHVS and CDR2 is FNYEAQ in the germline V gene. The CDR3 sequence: CASSLGLAQETQYF. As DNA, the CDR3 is TGTGCCAGCAGCTTGGGGCTAGCCCAAGAGACCCAGTACTTC.

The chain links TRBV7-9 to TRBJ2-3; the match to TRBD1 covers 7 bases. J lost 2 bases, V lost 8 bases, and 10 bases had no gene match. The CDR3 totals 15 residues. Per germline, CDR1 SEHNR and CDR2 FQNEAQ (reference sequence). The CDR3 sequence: CASPGTASATDTQYF. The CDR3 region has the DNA TGTGCCAGCCCAGGGACAGCGTCAGCCACAGATACGCAGTATTTT.

The CDR3 region is CASARSGARAQETQYF. In DNA, the CDR3 is TGTGCCAGCGCCAGGTCGGGGGCGCGAGCCCAAGAGACCCAGTACTTC. V gene TRBV18 combines with J gene TRBJ2-5; D is possibly TRBD1 or TRBD2 (6 bases each). Per the germline V gene, CDR1 is KGHSH and CDR2 is LQKENI. Trimming shortened V by 8 bases and J by 1 base, and 20 bases separated the two germline ends. CDR3 length: 16 residues.

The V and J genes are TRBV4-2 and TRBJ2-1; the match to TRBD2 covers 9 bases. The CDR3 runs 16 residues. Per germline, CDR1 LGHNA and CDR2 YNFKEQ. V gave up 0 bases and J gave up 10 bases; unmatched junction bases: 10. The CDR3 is CASSQDIGGRAGEQFF. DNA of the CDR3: TGTGCCAGCAGCCAAGATATCGGCGGGAGGGCCGGGGAGCAGTTCTTC.

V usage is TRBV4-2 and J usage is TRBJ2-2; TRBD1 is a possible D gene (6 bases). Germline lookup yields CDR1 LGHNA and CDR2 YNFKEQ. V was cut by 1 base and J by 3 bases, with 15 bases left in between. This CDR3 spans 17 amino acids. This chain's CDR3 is CASSQAEGVGYTGELFF. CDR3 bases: TGTGCCAGCAGCCAAGCTGAGGGGGTCGGTTACACCGGGGAGCTGTTTTTT.